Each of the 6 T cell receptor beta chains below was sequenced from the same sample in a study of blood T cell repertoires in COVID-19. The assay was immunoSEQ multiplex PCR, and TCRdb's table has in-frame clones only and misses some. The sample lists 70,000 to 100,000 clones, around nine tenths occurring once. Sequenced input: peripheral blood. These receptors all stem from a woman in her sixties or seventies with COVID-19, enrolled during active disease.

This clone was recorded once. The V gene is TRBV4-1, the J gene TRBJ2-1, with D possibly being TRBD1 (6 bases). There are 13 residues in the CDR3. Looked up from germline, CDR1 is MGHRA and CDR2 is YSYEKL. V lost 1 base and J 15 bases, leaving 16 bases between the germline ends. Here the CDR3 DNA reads TGCGCCAGCAGCCAAGGGGGTGTAGGGGGTCTGTTCTTC. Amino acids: CASSQGGVGGLFF.

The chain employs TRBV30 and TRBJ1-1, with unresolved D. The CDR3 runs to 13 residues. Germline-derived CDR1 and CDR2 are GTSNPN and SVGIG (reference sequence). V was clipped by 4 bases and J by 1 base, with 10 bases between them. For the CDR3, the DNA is TGTGCCTGGACCCGACACCAGAACACTGAAGCTTTCTTT. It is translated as CAWTRHQNTEAFF.

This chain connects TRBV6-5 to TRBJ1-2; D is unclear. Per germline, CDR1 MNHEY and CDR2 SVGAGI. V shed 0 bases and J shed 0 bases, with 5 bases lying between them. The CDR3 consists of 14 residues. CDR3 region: CASSYSAANYGYTF. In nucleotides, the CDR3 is TGTGCCAGCAGTTACTCCGCAGCTAACTATGGCTACACCTTC.

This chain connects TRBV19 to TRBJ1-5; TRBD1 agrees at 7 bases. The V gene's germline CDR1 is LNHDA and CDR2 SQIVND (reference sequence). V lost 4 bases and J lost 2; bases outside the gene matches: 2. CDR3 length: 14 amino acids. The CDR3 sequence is CASSNDRGNQPQHF. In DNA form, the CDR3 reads TGTGCCAGTAGTAATGACAGGGGCAATCAGCCCCAGCATTTT.

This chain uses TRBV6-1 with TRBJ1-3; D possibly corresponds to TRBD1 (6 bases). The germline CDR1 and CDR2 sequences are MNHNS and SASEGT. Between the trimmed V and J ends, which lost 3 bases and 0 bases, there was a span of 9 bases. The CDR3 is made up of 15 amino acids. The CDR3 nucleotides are TGTGCCAGCAGTGAGGGACACAGCTCTGGAAACACCATATATTTT. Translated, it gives CASSEGHSSGNTIYF.

The CDR3 sequence: CAWSVDRRSPLHF. Written as DNA, the CDR3 is TGTGCCTGGAGTGTAGACAGAAGGTCACCCCTCCACTTT. The chain carries TRBV30 and TRBJ1-6; weak D call: TRBD1 (5 bases). Germline V gene data show CDR1 as GTSNPN and CDR2 as SVGIG (reference sequence). The CDR3 consists of 13 residues. V gave up 0 bases and J gave up 10 bases, with 10 bases separating them.